The next 32 T cell receptor beta chains were all read from a single sample in a study of shared clonotypes between healthy human individuals. Produced via immunoSEQ multiplex PCR; TCRdb's table is partial and in-frame only. The sample consists of over 1.4 million clones, roughly 97% of them appearing once. The sample taken for sequencing was naive CD4+ T cells sorted from blood. Documented subset: CD45RA+ positively selected. Receptor source: a man aged 25-45 years in good health.

The rearrangement uses TRBV5-1 and TRBJ1-5, with a tentative D call TRBD1 (6 bases). The CDR3 runs to 15 residues. CDR1 and CDR2 (germline): SGHRS, YFSETQ. V was clipped by 0 bases and J by 6 bases, with 13 bases between them. CDR3 bases: TGCGCCAGCAGCTTGGAGGGGGGGCCGGGTCAGCCCCAGCATTTT. The encoded protein is CASSLEGGPGQPQHF.

The chain carries TRBV7-2 and TRBJ2-7; D tentatively fits TRBD1 or TRBD2 (6 bases each). Trimming left V 5 bases short and J 0 bases short, with 11 bases between. The CDR3 sequence is 14 residues long. The germline CDR1 and CDR2 sequences are SGHTA and FQGNSA. CDR3 amino acids: CASSRGRRSYEQYF. The CDR3 region has the DNA TGTGCCAGCAGCCGGGGGCGGCGCTCCTACGAGCAGTACTTC. Filled out from reference TRBV7-2 and TRBJ2-7, the complete variable domain reads GAGVSQSPSNKVTEKGKDVELRCDPISGHTALYWYRQSLGQGLEFLIYFQGNSAPDKSGLPSDRFSAERTGGSVSTLTIQRTQQEDSAVYLCASSRGRRSYEQYFGPGTRLTVT.

The V gene is TRBV15, the J gene TRBJ2-7; D is perhaps TRBD1 (6 bases). In germline, CDR1 is LNHNV, CDR2 YYDKDF (reference sequence). V was trimmed by 1 base and J by 2 bases, leaving 9 bases between them. CDR3 length equals 14 residues. CDR3 sequence: CATSRATGPYEQYF. The CDR3 coding sequence is TGTGCCACCAGCAGAGCTACAGGGCCCTACGAGCAGTACTTC.

Notes on this clone: The junction differs from germline at one of its ends, possibly a read error. The chain uses TRBV5-6 and TRBJ2-5; TRBD2 agrees at 12 bases. The germline gives CDR1 SGHDT, CDR2 YYEEEE. This CDR3 comprises 13 residues. Here the CDR3 reads CASSLASGGAWHF. For the CDR3, the DNA is TGTGCCAGCAGCTTGGCTAGCGGGGGGGCATGGCACTTC.

The chain joins TRBV5-1 to TRBJ2-7; 13 bases fit TRBD2. The CDR3 is made up of 17 amino acids. Trimming cost V 4 bases and J 6 bases; bases outside gene matches: 13. CDR1 and CDR2 from the germline V gene are SGHRS and YFSETQ. The CDR3: CASSRTSGSQNHLEQYF. In DNA form, the CDR3 reads TGCGCCAGCAGCCGGACTAGCGGGAGCCAGAATCATCTCGAGCAGTACTTC.

This chain uses TRBV10-3 with TRBJ2-7; the match to TRBD1 covers 11 bases. V lost 11 bases to trimming and J lost 5 bases; unmatched junction nucleotides: 5. Germline V lookup: CDR1 ENHRY, CDR2 SYGVKD. This CDR3 is 12 amino acids long. The CDR3, as DNA: TGTGCCGGTGGACAGGGGGCCGACGAGCAGTACTTC. This codes for CAGGQGADEQYF.

The chain combines TRBV7-3 with TRBJ2-1, with 7 bases identical to TRBD2. Germline CDR1 reads SGHTA; CDR2 reads FQGTGA. Germline trimming cut 1 base from V and 9 bases from J; bases unmatched to any gene: 3. This CDR3 spans 13 amino acids. CDR3 protein: CASSLSGGTEQFF. For the CDR3, the DNA is TGTGCCAGCAGCTTAAGCGGGGGAACTGAGCAGTTCTTC.

The rearrangement joins TRBV5-6 to TRBJ1-4; tentatively, D is TRBD1 (5 bases). CDR1 and CDR2 from the germline V gene are SGHDT and YYEEEE. This CDR3 spans 16 amino acids. Trimming removed 0 bases from V and 6 bases from J, with 15 bases in between. The CDR3 DNA follows: TGTGCCAGCAGCTTGGGGTGGGGGACTGGTGATGAAAAACTGTTTTTT. This sequence encodes CASSLGWGTGDEKLFF. Complete variable domain (other parts from reference TRBV5-6 and TRBJ1-4): DAGVTQSPTHLIKTRGQQVTLRCSPKSGHDTVSWYQQALGQGPQFIFQYYEEEERQRGNFPDRFSGHQFPNYSSELNVNALLLGDSALYLCASSLGWGTGDEKLFFGSGTQLSVL.

The rearrangement joins TRBV5-5 to TRBJ1-1; D unclear. This CDR3 has 11 residues. V was cut by 1 base and J by 6 bases, with 4 bases left in between. Per the germline V gene, CDR1 is SGHKS and CDR2 is YYEKEE (reference sequence). CDR3 protein: CASSLLAEAFF. The CDR3 DNA is TGTGCCAGCAGCTTGTTGGCTGAAGCTTTCTTT.

The V call is TRBV6-6, the J call TRBJ1-5; D remains ambiguous. The CDR3 is 12 amino acids. The germline V gene has CDR1 MNHNY and CDR2 SVGAGI (reference sequence). Trimming stripped 2 bases from V and 10 bases from J, with 9 bases between. CDR3 region: CASSYPREPQHF. Here the CDR3 DNA reads TGTGCCAGCAGTTACCCCCGTGAACCCCAGCATTTT.

V and J are TRBV27 and TRBJ1-1, with D tentatively TRBD1 (6 bases). V gave up 3 bases and J gave up 3 bases, with 8 bases separating them. Germline lookup yields CDR1 MNHEY and CDR2 SMNVEV (reference sequence). This CDR3 region has 13 residues. The CDR3 DNA follows: TGTGCCAGCAGTTTTAAGGGGGACACTGAAGCTTTCTTT. This gives the protein CASSFKGDTEAFF.

This clone was seen only once. The chain recombines TRBV10-3 with TRBJ2-3; 10 positions agree with TRBD2. The V gene end was trimmed by 3 bases and the J gene end by 4 bases; junction bases not matched to a gene: 7. Germline CDR1 is ENHRY and CDR2 is SYGVKD. CDR3 length: 16 residues. The CDR3 nucleotides read TGTGCCATCAGTGACCGGCTAGCGGGAGTCGCAGATACGCAGTATTTT. Its translation is CAISDRLAGVADTQYF.

The V and J genes are TRBV19 and TRBJ1-5, with no clear D. The CDR3 consists of 14 residues. Germline CDR1 is LNHDA and CDR2 is SQIVND (reference sequence). V was pared by 5 bases and J by 1 base, with 9 bases between. CDR3 DNA sequence: TGTGCCAGTAGTCTCTACGGGAGCAATCAGCCCCAGCATTTT. It specifies CASSLYGSNQPQHF.

This chain joins TRBV29-1 and TRBJ2-3, with D uncertain. This CDR3 has 12 residues. Germline values: CDR1 SQVTM, CDR2 ANQGSEA. The germline V and J ends were trimmed by 3 bases and 6 bases, with 10 bases remaining between them. CDR3 loop: CSVEVVRDTQYF. The CDR3 DNA reads as TGCAGCGTTGAGGTTGTCCGCGATACGCAGTATTTT.

V usage is TRBV18 and J usage is TRBJ1-4; D is undetermined. V shed 2 bases and J shed 8 bases, with 12 bases lying between them. The germline CDR1 and CDR2 sequences are KGHSH and LQKENI. The CDR3 has 14 residues. The CDR3 spells CASSPSRPSEKLFF. The DNA for the CDR3 is TGTGCCAGCTCACCATCCAGGCCGTCGGAAAAACTGTTTTTT.

The chain recombines TRBV10-3 with TRBJ1-3; possible D gene TRBD1, 5 bases. Trimming took 3 bases from V and 4 from J, leaving 16 bases between them. The CDR3 covers 16 residues. Per germline, CDR1 ENHRY and CDR2 SYGVKD. CDR3 protein: CAISERGFREGNTIYF. CDR3 coding DNA: TGTGCCATCAGTGAACGGGGCTTTAGGGAGGGAAACACCATATATTTT.

Turning to this clone: Other DNA sequences in the same sample also yield this CDR3. The chain recombines TRBV28 with TRBJ2-7; D unclear. Germline-derived CDR1 and CDR2 are MDHEN and SYDVKM. V was trimmed by 5 bases and J by 5 bases, leaving 7 bases between them. The CDR3 contains 11 residues. CDR3 sequence reads: CASSLRNEQYF. The CDR3 coding sequence is TGTGCCAGCAGTCTACGGAACGAGCAGTACTTC.

The rearrangement links TRBV5-4 to TRBJ2-7, with TRBD2 matching over 9 bases. The CDR3 runs to 19 residues. The V segment lost 3 bases and the J segment 5 bases; nucleotides outside the gene matches: 21. CDR1 and CDR2 (germline): SGHNT, YYREEE (reference sequence). CDR3 coding DNA: TGTGCCAGCAGCTGGCGCGTCTCCTCGCCACTAGCGGGTAATGACGAGCAGTACTTC. The encoded protein is CASSWRVSSPLAGNDEQYF.

The chain uses TRBV2 and TRBJ1-2; D may be TRBD1 (5 bases). Trimming pared 0 bases from V and 7 bases from J, leaving 12 bases between. This CDR3 comprises 14 residues. Germline assignment: CDR1 SNHLY and CDR2 FYNNEI. CDR3 bases: TGTGCCAGCAGTGAAGCAACAGGCCCCTCTGGCTACACCTTC. This gives the protein CASSEATGPSGYTF.

The rearrangement uses TRBV2 and TRBJ2-1; no firm D call. Germline V CDR1 and CDR2: SNHLY, FYNNEI. CDR3 length: 15 residues. Trimming pared 8 bases from V and 0 bases from J, leaving 14 bases between. CDR3 protein: CASARVRSSYNEQFF. In nucleotides, the CDR3 is TGTGCCAGCGCCCGGGTCCGAAGCTCCTACAATGAGCAGTTCTTC. The whole variable domain, remainder taken from reference TRBV2 and TRBJ2-1, is EPEVTQTPSHQVTQMGQEVILRCVPISNHLYFYWYRQILGQKVEFLVSFYNNEISEKSEIFDDQFSVERPDGSNFTLKIRSTKLEDSAMYFCASARVRSSYNEQFFGPGTRLTVL.

J is TRBJ2-7 and V is TRBV7-9; 12 nucleotides align to TRBD2. The CDR3 runs 17 residues. CDR1 and CDR2 (germline): SEHNR, FQNEAQ (reference sequence). Unmatched junction bases numbered 14, after V lost 6 bases and J lost 5 bases. The CDR3 bases are TGTGCCAGCAGTTTTAGACTAGCGGGAGACGTCTGGGACGAGCAGTACTTC. This translates into CASSFRLAGDVWDEQYF.

This clone was picked up one time. The chain links TRBV5-1 to TRBJ2-2; D gene unclear. V dropped 3 bases and J dropped 10 bases, with 16 bases sitting between them. CDR3 length equals 14 residues. Germline loops: CDR1 SGHRS, CDR2 YFSETQ. The CDR3 region is CASSSPGSGVELFF. Written as DNA, the CDR3 is TGCGCCAGCAGCTCGCCCGGGTCAGGAGTGGAGCTGTTTTTT. The full variable domain, its missing parts supplied by reference TRBV5-1 and TRBJ2-2, is KAGVTQTPRYLIKTRGQQVTLSCSPISGHRSVSWYQQTPGQGLQFLFEYFSETQRNKGNFPGRFSGRQFSNSRSEMNVSTLELGDSALYLCASSSPGSGVELFFGEGSRLTVL.

The chain combines TRBV5-4 with TRBJ2-2; 11 bases match TRBD2. The germline V gene encodes CDR1 SGHNT and CDR2 YYREEE (reference sequence). The junction had 7 bases not matched to a gene; V was cut back by 0 bases and J by 0 bases. This CDR3 region has 19 residues. CDR3 residues: CASSLGPTSGKPNTGELFF. The CDR3 region has the DNA TGTGCCAGCAGCTTGGGTCCGACTAGCGGGAAACCGAACACCGGGGAGCTGTTTTTT. Combining the CDR3 with reference TRBV5-4 and TRBJ2-2 gives the whole variable domain ETGVTQSPTHLIKTRGQQVTLRCSSQSGHNTVSWYQQALGQGPQFIFQYYREEENGRGNFPPRFSGLQFPNYSSELNVNALELDDSALYLCASSLGPTSGKPNTGELFFGEGSRLTVL.

The gene calls are TRBV29-1 and TRBJ2-5; the D is unclear. Trimming pared 1 base from V and 5 bases from J, leaving 8 bases between. The CDR3 is 12 amino acids. The germline V gene has CDR1 SQVTM and CDR2 ANQGSEA. As DNA, the CDR3 is TGCAGCGTTGAAGTAGGGTTGGAGACCCAGTACTTC. Encoded protein: CSVEVGLETQYF.

This clone is a singleton in its sample. The chain is built from TRBV29-1 and TRBJ2-1; D might be TRBD1 (5 bases). The CDR3 length is 12 residues. Germline V lookup: CDR1 SQVTM, CDR2 ANQGSEA. The V end was cut by 5 bases, the J end by 2 bases, with 7 bases between. The CDR3 loop reads CSVRTPYNEQFF. CDR3 nucleotide sequence: TGCAGCGTTCGGACACCCTACAATGAGCAGTTCTTC.

This clone was observed once. This chain links TRBV19 with TRBJ1-5; D might be TRBD1 (6 bases). Germline V gives CDR1 LNHDA, CDR2 SQIVND (reference sequence). The CDR3 is 16 amino acids. V was cut by 7 bases and J by 4 bases, with 20 bases left in between. CDR3 residues: CASNPLEGVRNQPQHF. CDR3 sequence (DNA): TGTGCCAGTAATCCTTTGGAGGGGGTTCGTAATCAGCCCCAGCATTTT.

This chain joins TRBV5-1 and TRBJ1-3; D unresolved. CDR1 is SGHRS and CDR2 is YFSETQ in the germline V gene. The CDR3 loop spans 15 amino acids. V gave up 1 base and J gave up 3 bases, with 11 bases separating them. The CDR3: CASSLSSGFGNTIYF. CDR3 in DNA: TGCGCCAGCAGCTTGTCATCCGGCTTTGGAAACACCATATATTTT. The full variable domain, rest sourced from reference TRBV5-1 and TRBJ1-3, is KAGVTQTPRYLIKTRGQQVTLSCSPISGHRSVSWYQQTPGQGLQFLFEYFSETQRNKGNFPGRFSGRQFSNSRSEMNVSTLELGDSALYLCASSLSSGFGNTIYFGEGSWLTVV.

The chain carries TRBV4-2 and TRBJ2-3, with 13 positions matching TRBD2. The CDR3 is 17 residues long. V trimming: 4 bases; J trimming: 4 bases; junction bases outside the gene matches: 8. Germline loops: CDR1 LGHNA, CDR2 YNFKEQ. CDR3 DNA: TGTGCCAGCAGCCGAGGACTAGCGGGAGTGGAGGCAGATACGCAGTATTTT. The encoded protein is CASSRGLAGVEADTQYF.

In this sample, this clone turned up once. V is TRBV5-1 and J is TRBJ1-2; D is uncertain. Germline V gene data show CDR1 as SGHRS and CDR2 as YFSETQ. The CDR3 length is 15 residues. Trimming cost V 4 bases and J 1 base, with 14 bases left between them. This CDR3 is CASSPTSGSNYGYTF. Written as DNA, the CDR3 is TGCGCCAGCAGCCCCACGTCCGGGAGTAACTATGGCTACACCTTC.

The V gene is TRBV29-1, the J gene TRBJ2-5, with TRBD2 matching over 9 bases. This CDR3 spans 14 amino acids. The V and J ends lost 4 bases and 5 bases, in that order; junction bases with no gene match: 8. Germline V gene data show CDR1 as SQVTM and CDR2 as ANQGSEA. The CDR3 DNA follows: TGCAGCGTTGTTGGGCTAGCGGGATTGGAGACCCAGTACTTC. Residues: CSVVGLAGLETQYF.

The genes are TRBV4-3 and TRBJ2-7; D is unclear. This CDR3 has 16 amino acids. Trimming removed 2 bases from V and 2 bases from J, with 16 bases in between. Germline CDR1 and CDR2: LGHNA and YSLEER. The CDR3 reads CASSQSPVPTAYEQYF. CDR3 nucleotides: TGCGCCAGCAGCCAATCACCCGTCCCTACCGCCTACGAGCAGTACTTC.

The CDR3 DNA reads TGTGCCAGCAGCCCCTCTTTAGGGGGGCAAGAGGGCAATCAGCCCCAGCATTTT. It is translated as CASSPSLGGQEGNQPQHF. The chain combines TRBV21-1 with TRBJ1-5. TRBV21-1 corresponds to a pseudogene. There are 18 residues in the CDR3.